The entry below gives a single TCR beta chain sequence along with its context. Its antigen is unknown. These data originate in a study of shared clonotypes between healthy human individuals. Trimming cost V 6 bases and J 0 bases; bases outside gene matches: 3. Germline V gene lookup returns CDR1 KGHSH and CDR2 LQKENI. This CDR3 region has 14 residues. Profiled with immunoSEQ multiplex PCR; TCRdb holds only in-frame clones, not every one. The table lists a few million clones, 85% to 95% of them singletons. The study, taken as a whole, reports: Only a few donors were included, so the genetic and exposure-history diversity represented was limited.

This TCR was sampled from a man between 18 and 35 years old in good health. Some clones in this sample may be carry-over from other donors' samples. What was sequenced was naive CD4+ T cells from PBMCs. Subset described: CD45RA+ positively selected. V usage is TRBV18 and J usage is TRBJ2-7; TRBD1 matches 9 bases. CDR3 region: CASSGTGSSYEQYF. CDR3 sequence (DNA): TGTGCCAGCTCCGGGACAGGGAGCTCCTACGAGCAGTACTTC.